This is a list of T cell receptor beta chains from one sample in a study of blood T cells in healthy people across ages. Via MiXCR, TCRdb re-called the 5' RACE reads, giving one row per CDR3 protein. Counted here are fewer than 1,000,000 distinct CDR3 sequences, more than 40% occurring once; the ten biggest clones make up about 19%. Sequencing was done on a sample of blood. These receptors were taken from a man in his fifties or sixties in good health. CDR3s leave out the opening cysteine and the closing phenylalanine or tryptophan. D genes are given only for firm matches.

D	J	V	CDR3
.	TRBJ2-3	TRBV12-3/TRBV12-4	ASIIGAGAYASDTQY
.	TRBJ2-3	TRBV5-1	ASSPGLLNEDTQY
.	TRBJ2-1	TRBV6-1	ASSVTGGEYNEQF
TRBD1	TRBJ1-5	TRBV19	ASRADRGENQPQH
TRBD1	TRBJ1-1	TRBV28	ASSTRTGPYTEAF
.	TRBJ2-5	TRBV30	ACSPYGVGEQY
TRBD2	TRBJ2-7	TRBV6-5	ASWTSGVSYEQY
.	TRBJ1-5	TRBV6-6	ASSYGGAGHQPQH
TRBD1	TRBJ2-5	TRBV7-9	ASSPNTGTGETQY
.	TRBJ2-1	TRBV4-1	ASNRVPNENEQF
.	TRBJ2-7	TRBV13	ASTVHYEQY
.	TRBJ2-4	TRBV11-2	ASSNIEGPFFIQY
.	TRBJ2-3	TRBV20-1	SARSQAPYTDTQY
.	TRBJ2-7	TRBV5-1	ASRRGHYSLIAYEQY
.	TRBJ2-7	TRBV4-3	ASSQDITVVGRLGYEQY
.	TRBJ2-5	TRBV5-1	ASNPGDFQETQY
TRBD2	TRBJ2-5	TRBV5-1	ASSTLGGETQY
TRBD1	.	TRBV7-9	ASRDRGLYEQY
TRBD1	TRBJ2-4	TRBV6-2/TRBV6-3	ASSPHGTANQEQY
.	TRBJ2-1	TRBV27	ASSSKGQQPYNEQF
TRBD1	.	TRBV6-5	ASKRDRGRETQY
TRBD1	TRBJ2-6	TRBV5-6	ASSLVGQGYSGANVLT
.	TRBJ1-2	TRBV2	ASSNGGDYGYT
TRBD2	TRBJ2-3	TRBV20-1	SARIGSGGASPTQY
.	TRBJ1-2	TRBV27	ATQSREKGYT
TRBD2	TRBJ2-1	TRBV7-2	ASSLLAGDGNEQF
.	TRBJ2-1	TRBV29-1	SGAWGGLRNEQF
TRBD2	TRBJ2-1	TRBV4-1	ASSQDPKHSLAASYNEQF
.	TRBJ1-1	TRBV7-2	ASSSLERGYPSEAF
TRBD2	TRBJ2-3	TRBV6-5	ASSYSFPGRQAGGQDTQY
.	TRBJ2-5	TRBV6-6	ASSLEEQGENEQY
.	TRBJ1-2	TRBV6-5	ASASTGRYGYT
.	TRBJ2-3	TRBV18	ASSPVQSPRSTDTQY
TRBD2	TRBJ2-1	TRBV27	ASSFGVAGSYNEQF
.	TRBJ2-7	TRBV27	ASSFRGNNYEQY
TRBD1	TRBJ2-5	TRBV7-9	ASSLVVQGAVAQY
.	TRBJ1-1	TRBV3-1	ASSEGQSFREAF
TRBD1	TRBJ2-7	TRBV6-6	ASRDAGTGDNEQY
TRBD1	TRBJ1-6	TRBV7-2	ASSSTGTDNSPLH
TRBD2	TRBJ2-1	TRBV5-5	ASSLVGLALNEQF
TRBD2	TRBJ2-1	TRBV20-1	SARDLGREQF
.	TRBJ1-1	TRBV5-1	ASRRIDNGLPEAF
TRBD1	TRBJ2-3	TRBV6-2/TRBV6-3	ASSDRGADTDTQY
.	TRBJ2-7	TRBV20-1	SARDGSRGDEQY